This TCR beta chain was found in a study of monozygotic twins with inflammatory bowel disease. The team made cDNA by running eight separate reactions for each sample. UMIs containing a 6-nucleotide sample barcode were added via template switching. TCRdb reworked the 5' RACE reads into one entry per CDR3 protein, no DNA. The data show over 110,000 distinct CDR3 sequences, and the top ten clones hold approximately 2.5%. General study findings and limits: For repertoire similarity, concordant twins did not differ from discordant twins, possibly because power was limited. In patient repertoires, differing immunosuppressive treatments may have added some variability.

The length of the CDR3 is 13 residues. Germline-derived CDR1 and CDR2 are SGHVS and FNYEAQ. On this clonotype itself: Its matching antigen is unknown.

This TCR derives from a human donor with ulcerative colitis or Crohn's disease, or a healthy co-twin of an affected twin (not recorded which). The chain has TRBV7-6 and TRBJ1-1; there is no DNA to check the TCRdb D call of TRBD1. Sequenced sample: blood. CDR3 in amino acids: CASSSGQVRRAFF.